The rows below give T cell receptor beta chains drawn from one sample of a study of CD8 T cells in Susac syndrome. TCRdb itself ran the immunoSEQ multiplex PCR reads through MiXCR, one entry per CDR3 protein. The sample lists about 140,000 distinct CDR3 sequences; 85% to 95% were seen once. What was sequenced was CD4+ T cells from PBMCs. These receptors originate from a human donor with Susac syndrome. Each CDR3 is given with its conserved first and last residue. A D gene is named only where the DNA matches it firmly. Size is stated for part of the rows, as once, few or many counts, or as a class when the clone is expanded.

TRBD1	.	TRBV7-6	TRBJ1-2	TGTGCCAGCAGCATACGAAAAGGAACAGGGGCGAGAGGCTACACCTTC	CASSIRKGTGARGYTF
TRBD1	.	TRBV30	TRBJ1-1	TGTGCCTGGATGGGACAGGGGGCGGCGAACACTGAAGCTTTCTTT	CAWMGQGAANTEAFF
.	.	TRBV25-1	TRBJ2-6	TGTGCCAGCAGTCCCCACTCTGGGGCCAACGTCCTGACTTTC	CASSPHSGANVLTF
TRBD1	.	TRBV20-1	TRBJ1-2	TGCAGTGCCCCCCCAGGGGGCCGGGGCTATGGCTACACCTTC	CSAPPGGRGYGYTF
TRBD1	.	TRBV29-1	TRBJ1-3	TGCAGCGTTACCGAGGGGGCGCCCGGAAACACCATATATTTT	CSVTEGAPGNTIYF
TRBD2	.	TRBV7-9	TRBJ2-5	TGTGCCAGCAGCTTAGAGGGACTAGCGGGGAGAGAGACCCAGTACTTC	CASSLEGLAGRETQYF
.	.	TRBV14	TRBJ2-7	TGTGCCAGCAGCCAGGGACTTACGAGCTCCTACGAGCAGTACTTC	CASSQGLTSSYEQYF
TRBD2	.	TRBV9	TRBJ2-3	TGTGCCAGCAGCGTAGGGACTAGCGGGGAAGATACGCAGTATTTT	CASSVGTSGEDTQYF
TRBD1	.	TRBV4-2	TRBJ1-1	TGTGCCAGCAGCCCAGAGACAGGGGTTCCCACTGAAGCTTTCTTT	CASSPETGVPTEAFF
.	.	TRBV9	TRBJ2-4	TGTGCCAGCAGCGTCGACCCCATTAGCATTCAGTACTTC	CASSVDPISIQYF
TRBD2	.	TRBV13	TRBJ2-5	TGTGCCAGCAGCCCCCGGACTAGATTGGTTCAAGAGACCCAGTACTTC	CASSPRTRLVQETQYF
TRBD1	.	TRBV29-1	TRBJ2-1	TGCAGCGTTGTGCAGGGGGCCTACAATGAGCAGTTCTTC	CSVVQGAYNEQFF
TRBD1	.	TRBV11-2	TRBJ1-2	TGTGCCAGCAGCTTCACGACAGGGGGCGATGGCTACACCTTC	CASSFTTGGDGYTF
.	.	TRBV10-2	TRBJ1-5	TGCGCCAGCAGTGAGTGGAGTCAGCCCCAGCATTTT	CASSEWSQPQHF
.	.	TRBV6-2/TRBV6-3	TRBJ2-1	TGTGCCAGCAGTTATAGGCGGGGCAATGAGCAGTTCTTC	CASSYRRGNEQFF
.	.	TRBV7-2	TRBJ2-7	TGTGCCAGCAGCGTTGCCTACGAGCAGTACTTC	CASSVAYEQYF
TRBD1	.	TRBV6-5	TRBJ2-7	TGTGCCAGCAGTCCTGGGGACAGGGGATACGAGCAGTACTTC	CASSPGDRGYEQYF
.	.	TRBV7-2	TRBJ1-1	TGTGCCAGCAGCTTAGAGAGGCAGAACATACGACAAGCTTTCTTT	CASSLERQNIRQAFF
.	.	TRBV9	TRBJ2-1	TGTGCCAGCAGCGCAGGAAAAACGGGGGGCCAGCTCGATGAGCAGTTCTTC	CASSAGKTGGQLDEQFF
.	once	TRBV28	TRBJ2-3	TGTGCCAGCAGTCTGGAGCCTGCAGATACGCAGTATTTT	CASSLEPADTQYF
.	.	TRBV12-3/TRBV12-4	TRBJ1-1	TGTGCCAGCAGTAACCCCAGGGGCGGCACTGAAGCTTTCTTT	CASSNPRGGTEAFF
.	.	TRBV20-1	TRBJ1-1	TGCAGTGCTAGAGGATACGGAGGGAGCCCGTTTGAAGCTTTCTTT	CSARGYGGSPFEAFF
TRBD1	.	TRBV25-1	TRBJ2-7	TGTGCCAGCAGTGACCCTCGGACAGGGGACCACGAGCAGTACTTC	CASSDPRTGDHEQYF
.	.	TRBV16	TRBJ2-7	TGTGCCAGCAGCGATCGACGGGGGTCCTACGAGCAGTACTTC	CASSDRRGSYEQYF
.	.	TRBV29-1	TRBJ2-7	TGCAGCGTTTCGGGACTGGCCATATGGGAGCAGTACTTC	CSVSGLAIWEQYF
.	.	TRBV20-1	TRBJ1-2	TGCAGTGCTAGAGGTCCCTATGGCTACACCTTC	CSARGPYGYTF